This T cell receptor (beta chain) was sequenced during a study of brain T cells in children with intractable seizures. General study findings and limits: HCMV serostatus was not known, and viral specificity came from CDR3 similarity only.

Surgery cases with the highest brain T cell transcript signatures were chosen for sequencing. Before surgery, patients took at least one anti-epileptic drug. TCRdb's table, derived via immunoSEQ multiplex PCR, lists solely in-frame clones and lacks some. The sample contains 110,000 or so clones, 94% of which appear only once. Germline CDR1 and CDR2: MDHEN and SYDVKM. Trimming removed 2 bases from V and 3 bases from J, with 7 bases in between. CDR3 length equals 14 residues. Comments on this clone: No antigen is known for it.

The clonotype comes from a boy in the first two years of life with hemimegalencephaly and intractable seizures. Specimen: peripheral blood, collected at surgery. The V and J genes are TRBV28 and TRBJ1-4; D unclear. The CDR3 DNA sequence: TGTGCCAGCAGTTTACGTCCGTCTAATGAAAAACTGTTTTTT. Amino acids: CASSLRPSNEKLFF.